These T cell receptor beta chains were read from a single sample in a study of blood T cell repertoires in COVID-19. The method was immunoSEQ multiplex PCR; TCRdb's version includes in-frame clones alone and lacks a portion of them. The sample lists around 290,000 clones; 89% were seen once. Sequencing used PBMCs or T cells enriched from blood (not recorded which). Every receptor here comes from a woman in her forties who had recovered from COVID-19. CDR3s include the opening cysteine and the closing phenylalanine or tryptophan. Each record gives: J gene, V gene, D gene, clone size, CDR3 DNA, CDR3 protein. The D gene is left open where the match is weak. Only part of the rows carry a size: once, few, many, or a class if the clone is expanded.

TRBJ2-1,TRBV5-1,TRBD2,.,TGCGCCAGCAGCCCGGGACTAGCGGGACCGTATGAGCAGTTCTTC,CASSPGLAGPYEQFF
TRBJ2-1,TRBV5-6,TRBD2,.,TGTGCCAGCAGCTCGACTAGCGGGAGACTAAATGAGCAGTTCTTC,CASSSTSGRLNEQFF
TRBJ1-2,TRBV19,TRBD1,.,TGTGCCAGTAGTATCCGGACAGGGGGTAACTATGGCTACACCTTC,CASSIRTGGNYGYTF
TRBJ1-2,TRBV2,.,.,TGTGCCAGCAGTGATATCTCAGCTAACTATGGCTACACCTTC,CASSDISANYGYTF
TRBJ2-5,TRBV5-1,TRBD2,few,TGCGCCAGCAGCCAAGGACTAGTCACCCGCCAAGAGACCCAGTACTTC,CASSQGLVTRQETQYF
TRBJ1-2,TRBV5-4,.,once,TGTGCCACGTGGGTGGCAGGGACTTATGGCTACACCTTC,CATWVAGTYGYTF
TRBJ2-5,TRBV7-9,.,.,TGTGCCAGCAGCTTGTCAGGCGGGGCCAGCTGGGGGACCCAGTACTTC,CASSLSGGASWGTQYF
TRBJ2-1,TRBV7-8,TRBD1,few,TGTGCCAGCAGCTTAAGAGGGGACAGGGGGCGGCGGAATGAGCAGTTCTTC,CASSLRGDRGRRNEQFF
TRBJ1-4,TRBV28,.,.,TGTGCCAGCGGTGGAGGCCCCGGGAAACTGTTTTTT,CASGGGPGKLFF
TRBJ2-3,TRBV25-1,.,.,TGTGCCAGCAGTGAACAGGGCAGACCCACAGATACGCAGTATTTT,CASSEQGRPTDTQYF
TRBJ1-6,TRBV7-8,TRBD1,.,TGTGCCAGCAGCTCGGGACAGGGGCTTAATTCACCCCTCCACTTT,CASSSGQGLNSPLHF
TRBJ1-1,TRBV5-1,TRBD1,few,TGCGCCAGCAGCTTCGACAGGGGGGACACTGAAGCTTTCTTT,CASSFDRGDTEAFF
TRBJ2-1,TRBV5-1,TRBD2,.,TGCGCCAGCAGCTTAGAAGCGGGGGGGCTTAATGAGCAGTTCTTC,CASSLEAGGLNEQFF
TRBJ2-7,TRBV20-1,.,.,TGCAGTGCTAGGGGAGACTACGAGCAGTACTTC,CSARGDYEQYF
TRBJ1-1,TRBV5-1,TRBD1,few,TGCGCCAGCAGCTTGGTAGGAGGGGGCGGATGGTACACTGAAGCTTTCTTT,CASSLVGGGGWYTEAFF
TRBJ1-5,TRBV2,TRBD1,.,TGTGCCAGCAGGAGACAGGGGGAGGTCAGTCAGCCCCAGCATTTT,CASRRQGEVSQPQHF
TRBJ1-1,TRBV18,.,few,TGTGCCAGCTCACCTATATCCAGCACTGAAGCTTTCTTT,CASSPISSTEAFF
TRBJ2-1,TRBV9,TRBD2,once,TGTGCCAGCAGCGTAGCCGGGAGGGGGGAGAATGAGCAGTTCTTC,CASSVAGRGENEQFF
TRBJ1-6,TRBV27,.,.,TGTGCCAGCAGTTGGTTGCGGGGGAATTCACCCCTCCACTTT,CASSWLRGNSPLHF
TRBJ1-4,TRBV7-6,TRBD1,.,TGTGCCAGCAGCCTCTCCGGGACAGGGGATGAAAAACTGTTTTTT,CASSLSGTGDEKLFF
TRBJ2-5,TRBV9,.,.,TGTGCCAGCAGCGCTCTACCCGACAGGATACAAGAGACCCAGTACTTC,CASSALPDRIQETQYF
TRBJ1-1,TRBV3-1/TRBV3-2,TRBD1,.,TGTGCCAGCAGCCACACCACAGGGGGCGCGGGGACTGAAGCTTTCTTT,CASSHTTGGAGTEAFF
TRBJ1-2,TRBV29-1,.,.,TGCAGCGCTGGAGGTCGACGAAGGGCGGATGGCTACACCTTC,CSAGGRRRADGYTF
TRBJ1-4,TRBV18,TRBD1,once,TGTGCCAGCCCGTATGGGGCACGACAGGGGGCAATTAATGAAAAACTGTTTTTT,CASPYGARQGAINEKLFF
TRBJ1-3,TRBV6-5,.,.,TGTGCCAGCAGTCCCAGCGGGGGCTCTGGAAACACCATATATTTT,CASSPSGGSGNTIYF
TRBJ2-1,TRBV5-4,.,once,TGTGCCAGCAGGGCGGCGGGAACCTACAATGAGCAGTTCTTC,CASRAAGTYNEQFF
TRBJ2-7,TRBV29-1,TRBD1,.,TGCAGCGTGGCGGACAGGGGATTTGACGAGCAGTACTTC,CSVADRGFDEQYF
TRBJ1-1,TRBV4-1,.,.,TGCGCCAGCAGCCCGCAGGATACAGGGATTAGGAGAAGAGGCTCTTTCTTT,CASSPQDTGIRRRGSFF
TRBJ1-1,TRBV11-3,.,.,TGTGCCAGCAGCTTAGATAAGGGGCGCGAGACTGAAGCTTTCTTT,CASSLDKGRETEAFF
TRBJ1-4,TRBV7-9,TRBD1,.,TGTGCCAGCAGCTATCGCAGGGGGCAGATTAATGAAAAACTGTTTTTT,CASSYRRGQINEKLFF
TRBJ1-6,TRBV30,.,.,TGTGCCTGGAGTGTACAAGCCAGGGCTAATTCACCCCTCCACTTT,CAWSVQARANSPLHF
TRBJ1-6,TRBV19,.,.,TGTGCCAGTAGTATAAAGGGAGATTCACCCCTCCACTTT,CASSIKGDSPLHF
TRBJ1-1,TRBV10-3,.,.,TGTGCCATCAGCTCCGGCGGGACCACTGAAGCTTTCTTT,CAISSGGTTEAFF
TRBJ1-2,TRBV19,TRBD1,.,TGTGCCAGTAGTATAGGGGGACAGGTACCGCGCTACACCTTC,CASSIGGQVPRYTF
TRBJ2-1,TRBV6-1,TRBD2,.,TGTGCCAGCAGTGAAGGGACTAGCGGCTACAATGAGCAGTTCTTC,CASSEGTSGYNEQFF
TRBJ2-7,TRBV9,.,.,TGTGCCAGCAGCGTATATGGACACACCTACGAGCAGTACTTC,CASSVYGHTYEQYF
TRBJ1-2,TRBV29-1,.,.,TGCAGCACCTGGACAGAACCATATGGCTACACCTTC,CSTWTEPYGYTF
TRBJ2-3,TRBV7-3,.,.,TGTGCCAGCAGCCCACGAGGCGTCACAGATACGCAGTATTTT,CASSPRGVTDTQYF
TRBJ1-2,TRBV4-1,.,.,TGCGCCAGCAGCCAAGGGAGAACGGCGGACTATGGCTACACCTTC,CASSQGRTADYGYTF
TRBJ1-4,TRBV5-8,.,.,TGTGCCAGCAGCTCACAGTATGAAAAACTGTTTTTT,CASSSQYEKLFF
TRBJ1-1,TRBV5-6,TRBD1,.,TGTGCCAGCAGCTCCCAACGGACAACAGGGGCCACTGAAGCTTTCTTT,CASSSQRTTGATEAFF
TRBJ2-1,TRBV12-2,.,.,TGTGCAAGTCGCTTTAGGTGGGACTACAAAAATGAGCAGTTCTTC,CASRFRWDYKNEQFF
TRBJ1-3,TRBV7-9,.,.,TGTGCCAGCAGCTTAGCCCGGGAGAGAGTCTCTGGAAACACCATATATTTT,CASSLARERVSGNTIYF
TRBJ1-1,TRBV5-1,.,.,TGCGCCAGCAGGCCCGGGACCGGGGGGAACACTGAAGCTTTCTTT,CASRPGTGGNTEAFF
TRBJ1-6,TRBV6-5,.,.,TGTGCCAGCAGGGCTAGACGGGAGAACAATTCACCCCTCCACTTT,CASRARRENNSPLHF
TRBJ2-7,TRBV19,TRBD1,.,TGTGCCAGTAGTATAGTAGGGGGCCGGGGCGAGCAGTACTTC,CASSIVGGRGEQYF
TRBJ1-2,TRBV21-1,.,.,TGTGCCAGCAGCAAAGGATCTGGAGCTAACTATGGCTACACCTTC,CASSKGSGANYGYTF
TRBJ1-6,TRBV21-1,.,.,TGTGCCAGCAGCCGCCCCCAACAAAAAGACAGTTATAATTCACCCCTCCACTTT,CASSRPQQKDSYNSPLHF
TRBJ2-1,TRBV30,TRBD2,.,TGTGCCTGGAGTGCGGGACTAGCAAACAATGAGCAGTTCTTC,CAWSAGLANNEQFF
TRBJ2-1,TRBV6-5,TRBD2,.,TGTGCCACCATTGGGCGGGGGGAGCAGTTCTTC,CATIGRGEQFF
TRBJ1-5,TRBV24-1,.,.,TGTGCCACCAGTGAGGGCGGAGGGCAGCCCCAGCATTTT,CATSEGGGQPQHF
TRBJ2-3,TRBV5-1,TRBD1,.,TGCGCCAGCAGCTCTGGACAGGGGCGGGGGTCATTCACAGATACGCAGTATTTT,CASSSGQGRGSFTDTQYF
TRBJ1-1,TRBV18,.,.,TGTGCTAACCGTTTCAATGCTGAGGGGGTAAACACTGAAGCTTTCTTT,CANRFNAEGVNTEAFF